This TCR beta chain stems from a study of blood T cell repertoires in COVID-19. Study information: Sites in the United States, Italy and Spain provided acute and convalescent COVID-19 samples. T cells, B-cell-depleted T cells, or PBMCs supplied cDNA or gDNA.

Trimming cost V 5 bases and J 2 bases; bases outside gene matches: 5. This CDR3 region has 15 residues. Germline V gene lookup returns CDR1 LNHNV and CDR2 YYDKDF (reference sequence). Sequencing used immunoSEQ multiplex PCR; TCRdb keeps in-frame clones, though not all of them. The sample comprises under 30,000 clones, 94% of which are singletons, and 3.5% to 5% rests with the top ten. This receptor was identified in a human donor with active COVID-19. The donor label of this sample is uncertain. The sequenced sample was peripheral blood. J is TRBJ2-3 and V is TRBV15; 9 nucleotides agree with TRBD2. CDR3 in amino acids: CATSAGTSLTDTQYF. The CDR3 DNA follows: TGTGCCACCAGCGCCGGGACTAGCCTCACAGATACGCAGTATTTT.